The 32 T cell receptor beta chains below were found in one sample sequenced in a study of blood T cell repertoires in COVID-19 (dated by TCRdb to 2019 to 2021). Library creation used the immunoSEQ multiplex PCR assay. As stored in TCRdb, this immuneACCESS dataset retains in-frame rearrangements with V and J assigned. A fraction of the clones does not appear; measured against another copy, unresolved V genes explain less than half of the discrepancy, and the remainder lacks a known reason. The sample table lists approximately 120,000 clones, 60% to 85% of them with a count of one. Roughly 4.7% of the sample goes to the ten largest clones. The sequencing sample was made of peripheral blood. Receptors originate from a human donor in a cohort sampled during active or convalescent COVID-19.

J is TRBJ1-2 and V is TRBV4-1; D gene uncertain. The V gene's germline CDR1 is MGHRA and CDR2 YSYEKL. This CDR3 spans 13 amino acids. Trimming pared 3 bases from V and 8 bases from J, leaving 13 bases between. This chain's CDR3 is CASSHPNLRGYTF. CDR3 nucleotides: TGCGCCAGCAGCCACCCGAACCTCCGGGGCTACACCTTC.

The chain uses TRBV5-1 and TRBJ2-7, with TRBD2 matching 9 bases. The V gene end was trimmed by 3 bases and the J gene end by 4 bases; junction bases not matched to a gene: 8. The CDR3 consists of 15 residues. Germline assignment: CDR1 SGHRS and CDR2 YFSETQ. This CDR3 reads CASSSDGLAQYEQYF. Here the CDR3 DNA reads TGCGCCAGCAGCTCGGATGGACTAGCGCAGTACGAGCAGTACTTC. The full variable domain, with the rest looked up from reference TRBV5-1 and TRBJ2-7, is KAGVTQTPRYLIKTRGQQVTLSCSPISGHRSVSWYQQTPGQGLQFLFEYFSETQRNKGNFPGRFSGRQFSNSRSEMNVSTLELGDSALYLCASSSDGLAQYEQYFGPGTRLTVT.

The CDR3 region has the DNA TGTGCCAGCAGCTTCAGCGGGCCTCAGTTCTTC. Protein product: CASSFSGPQFF. The chain recombines TRBV11-2 with TRBJ2-1; a possible D gene is TRBD2 (6 bases). The V end lost 3 bases, the J end lost 13 bases, and 10 bases lay between the germline ends. Germline loops: CDR1 SGHAT, CDR2 FQNNGV. This CDR3 is built from 11 residues.

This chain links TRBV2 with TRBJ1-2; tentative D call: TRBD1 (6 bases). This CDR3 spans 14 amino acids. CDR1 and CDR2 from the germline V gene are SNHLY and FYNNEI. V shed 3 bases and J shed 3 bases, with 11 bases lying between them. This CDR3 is CASSDQGFYYGYTF. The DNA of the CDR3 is TGTGCCAGCAGTGACCAGGGGTTTTACTATGGCTACACCTTC. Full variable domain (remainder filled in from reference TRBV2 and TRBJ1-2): EPEVTQTPSHQVTQMGQEVILRCVPISNHLYFYWYRQILGQKVEFLVSFYNNEISEKSEIFDDQFSVERPDGSNFTLKIRSTKLEDSAMYFCASSDQGFYYGYTFGSGTRLTVV.

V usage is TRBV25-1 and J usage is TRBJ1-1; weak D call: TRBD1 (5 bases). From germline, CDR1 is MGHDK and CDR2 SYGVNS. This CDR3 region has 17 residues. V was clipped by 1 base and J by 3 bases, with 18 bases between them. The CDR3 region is CASSEWGKGRWYTEAFF. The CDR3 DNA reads TGTGCCAGCAGTGAATGGGGAAAGGGGCGGTGGTACACTGAAGCTTTCTTT. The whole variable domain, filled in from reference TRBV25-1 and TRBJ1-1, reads EADIYQTPRYLVIGTGKKITLECSQTMGHDKMYWYQQDPGMELHLIHYSYGVNSTEKGDLSSESTVSRIRTEHFPLTLESARPSHTSQYLCASSEWGKGRWYTEAFFGQGTRLTVV.

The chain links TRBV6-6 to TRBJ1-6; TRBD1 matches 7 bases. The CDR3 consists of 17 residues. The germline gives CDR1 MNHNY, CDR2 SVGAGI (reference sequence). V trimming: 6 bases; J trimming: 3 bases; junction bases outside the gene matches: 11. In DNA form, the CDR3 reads TGTGCCAGCAGCCGACAGGGCGCGAAGTACTATAATTCACCCCTCCACTTT. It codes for CASSRQGAKYYNSPLHF.

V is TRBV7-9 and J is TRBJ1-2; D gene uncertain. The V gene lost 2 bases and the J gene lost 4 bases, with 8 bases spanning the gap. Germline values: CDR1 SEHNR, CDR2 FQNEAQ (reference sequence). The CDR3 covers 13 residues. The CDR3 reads CASSLTTGYGYTF. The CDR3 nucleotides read TGTGCCAGCAGCTTAACCACGGGCTATGGCTACACCTTC.

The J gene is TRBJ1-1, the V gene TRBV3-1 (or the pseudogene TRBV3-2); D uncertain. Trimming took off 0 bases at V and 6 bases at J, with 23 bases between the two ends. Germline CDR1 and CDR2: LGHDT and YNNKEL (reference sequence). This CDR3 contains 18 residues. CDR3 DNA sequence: TGTGCCAGCAGCCAAGACGGGGAAGCCCGAATGGTTCCCGCTGAAGCTTTCTTT. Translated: CASSQDGEARMVPAEAFF.

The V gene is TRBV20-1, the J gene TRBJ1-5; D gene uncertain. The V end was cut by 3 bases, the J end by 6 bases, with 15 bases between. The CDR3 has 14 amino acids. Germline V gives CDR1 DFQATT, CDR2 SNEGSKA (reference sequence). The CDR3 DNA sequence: TGCAGTGCTAGTAGGGCACTAGAGAGTCAGCCCCAGCATTTT. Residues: CSASRALESQPQHF.

In DNA form, the CDR3 reads TGTGCCAGCAGTATTAACAGGGGGACTGGCTACACCTTC. Translating gives CASSINRGTGYTF. The V call is TRBV2, the J call TRBJ1-2, with 8 positions matching TRBD1. The CDR3 spans 13 residues. With 5 bases clipped from V and 7 bases from J, the junction kept 6 bases outside the gene matches. Germline V gene sequence: CDR1 SNHLY, CDR2 FYNNEI.

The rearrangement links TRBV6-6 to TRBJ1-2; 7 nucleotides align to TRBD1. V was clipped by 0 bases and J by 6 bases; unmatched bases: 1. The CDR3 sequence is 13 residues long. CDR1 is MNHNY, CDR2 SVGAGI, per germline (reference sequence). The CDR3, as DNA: TGTGCCAGCAGTTACTCCAGGGGGAATGGCTACACCTTC. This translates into CASSYSRGNGYTF.

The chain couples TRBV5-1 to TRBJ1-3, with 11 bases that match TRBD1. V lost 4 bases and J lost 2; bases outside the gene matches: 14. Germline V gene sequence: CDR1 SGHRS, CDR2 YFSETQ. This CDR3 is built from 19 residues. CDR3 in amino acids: CASSNSRTGGGNTGNTIYF. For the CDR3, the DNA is TGCGCCAGCAGCAACTCGAGGACAGGGGGCGGAAATACTGGAAACACCATATATTTT. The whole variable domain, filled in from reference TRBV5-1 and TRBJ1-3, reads KAGVTQTPRYLIKTRGQQVTLSCSPISGHRSVSWYQQTPGQGLQFLFEYFSETQRNKGNFPGRFSGRQFSNSRSEMNVSTLELGDSALYLCASSNSRTGGGNTGNTIYFGEGSWLTVV.

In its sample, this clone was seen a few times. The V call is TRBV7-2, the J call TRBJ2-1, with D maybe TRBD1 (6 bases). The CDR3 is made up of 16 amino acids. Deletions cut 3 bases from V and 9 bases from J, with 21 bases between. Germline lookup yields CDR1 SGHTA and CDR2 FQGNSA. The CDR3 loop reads CASSFLNRVGNGEQFF. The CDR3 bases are TGTGCCAGCAGCTTCTTGAACAGGGTTGGGAATGGTGAGCAGTTCTTC.

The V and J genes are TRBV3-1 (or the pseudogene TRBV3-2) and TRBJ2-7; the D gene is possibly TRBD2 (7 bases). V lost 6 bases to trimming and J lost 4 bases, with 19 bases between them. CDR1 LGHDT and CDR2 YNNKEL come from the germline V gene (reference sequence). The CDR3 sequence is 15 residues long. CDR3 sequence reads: CASRLIRGGEYEQYF. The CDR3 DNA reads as TGTGCCAGCAGACTAATCCGCGGGGGCGAATACGAGCAGTACTTC.

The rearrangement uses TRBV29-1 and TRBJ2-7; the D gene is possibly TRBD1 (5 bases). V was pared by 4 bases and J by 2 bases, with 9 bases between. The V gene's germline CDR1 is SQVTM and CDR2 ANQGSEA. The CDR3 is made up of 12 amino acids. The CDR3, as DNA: TGCAGCGTTGCCAGGGATGCCTACGAGCAGTACTTC. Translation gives CSVARDAYEQYF.

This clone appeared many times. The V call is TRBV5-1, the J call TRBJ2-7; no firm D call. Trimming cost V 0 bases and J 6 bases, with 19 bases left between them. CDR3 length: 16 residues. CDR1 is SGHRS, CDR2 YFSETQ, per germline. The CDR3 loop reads CASSLAVQLDMGEQYF. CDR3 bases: TGCGCCAGCAGCTTGGCCGTCCAGCTAGATATGGGCGAGCAGTACTTC.

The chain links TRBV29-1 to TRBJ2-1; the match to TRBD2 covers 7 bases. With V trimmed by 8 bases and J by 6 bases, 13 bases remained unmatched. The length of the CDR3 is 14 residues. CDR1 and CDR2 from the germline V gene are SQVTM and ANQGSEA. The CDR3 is CSTWGGRNPNEQFF. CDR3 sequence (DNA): TGCAGCACGTGGGGGGGTAGGAATCCCAATGAGCAGTTCTTC.

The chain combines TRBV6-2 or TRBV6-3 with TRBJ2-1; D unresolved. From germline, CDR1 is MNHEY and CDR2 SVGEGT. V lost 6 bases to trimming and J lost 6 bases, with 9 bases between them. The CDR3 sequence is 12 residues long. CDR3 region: CASSLRSNEQFF. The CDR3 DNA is TGTGCCAGCAGCCTTCGGTCCAATGAGCAGTTCTTC.

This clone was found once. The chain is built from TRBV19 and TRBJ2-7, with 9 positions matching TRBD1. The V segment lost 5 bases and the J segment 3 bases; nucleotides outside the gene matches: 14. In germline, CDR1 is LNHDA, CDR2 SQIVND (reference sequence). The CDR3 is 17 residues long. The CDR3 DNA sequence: TGTGCCAGTAGTTACCGGACAGGGGTATCCCATCACTACGAGCAGTACTTC. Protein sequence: CASSYRTGVSHHYEQYF.

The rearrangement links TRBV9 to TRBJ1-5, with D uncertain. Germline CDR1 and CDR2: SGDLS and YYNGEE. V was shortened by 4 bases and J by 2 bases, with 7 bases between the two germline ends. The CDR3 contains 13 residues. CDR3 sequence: CASSSHGNQPQHF. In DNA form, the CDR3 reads TGTGCCAGCAGCTCACATGGCAATCAGCCCCAGCATTTT.

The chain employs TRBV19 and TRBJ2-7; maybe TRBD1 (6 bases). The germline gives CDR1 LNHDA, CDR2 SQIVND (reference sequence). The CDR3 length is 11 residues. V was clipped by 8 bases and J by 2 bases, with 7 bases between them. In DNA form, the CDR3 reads TGTGCCAGTGGACAGACCTACGAGCAGTACTTC. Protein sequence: CASGQTYEQYF.

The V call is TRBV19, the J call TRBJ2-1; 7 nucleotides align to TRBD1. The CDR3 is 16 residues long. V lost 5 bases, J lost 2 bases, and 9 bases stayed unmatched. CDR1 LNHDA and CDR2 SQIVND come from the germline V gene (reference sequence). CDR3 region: CASSPPTGYAYNEQFF. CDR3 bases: TGTGCCAGTAGTCCTCCGACAGGGTATGCCTACAATGAGCAGTTCTTC.

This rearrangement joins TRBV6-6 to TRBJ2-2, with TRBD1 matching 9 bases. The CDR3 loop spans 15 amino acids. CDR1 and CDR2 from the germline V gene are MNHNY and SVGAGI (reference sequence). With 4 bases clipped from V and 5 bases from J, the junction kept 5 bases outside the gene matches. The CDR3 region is CASSSSGTGTGELFF. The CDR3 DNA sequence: TGTGCCAGCAGTTCTTCCGGGACAGGGACCGGGGAGCTGTTTTTT.

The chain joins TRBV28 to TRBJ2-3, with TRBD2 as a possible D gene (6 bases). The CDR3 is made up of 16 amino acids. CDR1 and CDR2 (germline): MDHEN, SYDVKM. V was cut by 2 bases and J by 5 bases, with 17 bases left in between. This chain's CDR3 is CASSLGVFGRGDTQYF. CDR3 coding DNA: TGTGCCAGCAGTTTAGGGGTTTTCGGGAGAGGAGATACGCAGTATTTT. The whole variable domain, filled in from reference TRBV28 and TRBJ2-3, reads DVKVTQSSRYLVKRTGEKVFLECVQDMDHENMFWYRQDPGLGLRLIYFSYDVKMKEKGDIPEGYSVSREKKERFSLILESASTNQTSMYLCASSLGVFGRGDTQYFGPGTRLTVL.

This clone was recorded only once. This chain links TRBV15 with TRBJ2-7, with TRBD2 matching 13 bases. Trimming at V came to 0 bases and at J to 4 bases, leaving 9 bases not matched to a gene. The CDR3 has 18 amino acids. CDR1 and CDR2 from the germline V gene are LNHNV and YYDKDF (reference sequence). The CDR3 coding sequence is TGTGCCACCAGCAGAGAACATCGGACTAGCGGGAGTTCGTACGAGCAGTACTTC. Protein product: CATSREHRTSGSSYEQYF.

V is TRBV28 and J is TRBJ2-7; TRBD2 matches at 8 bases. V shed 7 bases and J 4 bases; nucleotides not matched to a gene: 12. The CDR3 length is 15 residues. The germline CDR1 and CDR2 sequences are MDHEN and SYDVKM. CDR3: CASTPNPGGRYEQYF. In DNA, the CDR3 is TGTGCCAGCACCCCAAACCCGGGGGGGCGGTACGAGCAGTACTTC.

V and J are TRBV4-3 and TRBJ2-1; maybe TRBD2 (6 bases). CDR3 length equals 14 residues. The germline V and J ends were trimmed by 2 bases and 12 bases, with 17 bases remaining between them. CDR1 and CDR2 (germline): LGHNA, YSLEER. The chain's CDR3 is CASSQIGPGGPQFF. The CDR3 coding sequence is TGCGCCAGCAGCCAAATAGGCCCCGGGGGACCGCAGTTCTTC.

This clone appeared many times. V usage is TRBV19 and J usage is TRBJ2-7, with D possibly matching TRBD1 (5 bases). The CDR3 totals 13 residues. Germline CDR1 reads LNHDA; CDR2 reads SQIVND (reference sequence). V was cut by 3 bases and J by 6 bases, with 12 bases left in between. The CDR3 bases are TGTGCCAGTAGTATGGATCAGGGTACCGAGCAGTACTTC. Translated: CASSMDQGTEQYF.

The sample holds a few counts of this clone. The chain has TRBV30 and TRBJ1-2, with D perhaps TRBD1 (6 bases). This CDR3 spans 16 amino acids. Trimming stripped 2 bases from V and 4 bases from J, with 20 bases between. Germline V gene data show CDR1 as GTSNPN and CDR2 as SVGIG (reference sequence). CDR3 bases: TGTGCCTGGAGTAAGGCACAGGGTACCCACGTCTATGGCTACACCTTC. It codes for CAWSKAQGTHVYGYTF.

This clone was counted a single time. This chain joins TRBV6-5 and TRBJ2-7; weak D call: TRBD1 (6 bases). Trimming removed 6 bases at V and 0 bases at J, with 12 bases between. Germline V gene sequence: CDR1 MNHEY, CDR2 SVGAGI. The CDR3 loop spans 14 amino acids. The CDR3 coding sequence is TGTGCCAGCAGCCGGGACACCAACTCCTACGAGCAGTACTTC. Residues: CASSRDTNSYEQYF.

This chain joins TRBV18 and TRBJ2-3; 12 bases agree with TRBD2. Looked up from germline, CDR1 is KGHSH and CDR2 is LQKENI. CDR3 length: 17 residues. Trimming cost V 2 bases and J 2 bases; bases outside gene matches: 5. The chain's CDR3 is CASSPTSGGPNTDTQYF. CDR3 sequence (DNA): TGTGCCAGCTCACCAACTAGCGGGGGGCCTAACACAGATACGCAGTATTTT.

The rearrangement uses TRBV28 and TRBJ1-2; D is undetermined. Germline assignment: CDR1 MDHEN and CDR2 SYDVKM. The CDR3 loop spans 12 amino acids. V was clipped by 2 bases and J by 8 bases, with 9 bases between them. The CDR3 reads CASSLGRAGYTF. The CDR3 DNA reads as TGTGCCAGCAGTTTAGGTAGAGCGGGCTACACCTTC.